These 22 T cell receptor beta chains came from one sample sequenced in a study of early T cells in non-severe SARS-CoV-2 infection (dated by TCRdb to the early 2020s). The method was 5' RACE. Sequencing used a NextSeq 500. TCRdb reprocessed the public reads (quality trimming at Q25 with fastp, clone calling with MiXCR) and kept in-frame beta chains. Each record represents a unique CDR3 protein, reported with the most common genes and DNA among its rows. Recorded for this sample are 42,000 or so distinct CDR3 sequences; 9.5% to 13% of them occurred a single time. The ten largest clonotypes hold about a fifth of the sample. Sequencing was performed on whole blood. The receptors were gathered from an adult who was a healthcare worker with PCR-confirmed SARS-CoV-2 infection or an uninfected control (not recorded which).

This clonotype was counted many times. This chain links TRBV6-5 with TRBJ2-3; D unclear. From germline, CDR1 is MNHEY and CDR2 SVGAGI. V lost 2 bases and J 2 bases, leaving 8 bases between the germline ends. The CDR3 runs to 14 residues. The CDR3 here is CASSYDQATDTQYF. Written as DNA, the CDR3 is TGTGCCAGCAGTTACGACCAGGCCACAGATACGCAGTATTTT.

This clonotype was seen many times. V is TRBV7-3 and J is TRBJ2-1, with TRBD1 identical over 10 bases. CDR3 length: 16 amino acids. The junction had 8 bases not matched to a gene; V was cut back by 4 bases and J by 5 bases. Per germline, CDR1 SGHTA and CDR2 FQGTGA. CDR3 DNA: TGTGCCAGCAGCTCGACAGGGGGCGCATCTAACAATGAGCAGTTCTTC. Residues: CASSSTGGASNNEQFF. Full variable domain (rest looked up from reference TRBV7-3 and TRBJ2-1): GAGVSQTPSNKVTEKGKYVELRCDPISGHTALYWYRQSLGQGPEFLIYFQGTGAADDSGLPNDRFFAVRPEGSVSTLKIQRTERGDSAVYLCASSSTGGASNNEQFFGPGTRLTVL.

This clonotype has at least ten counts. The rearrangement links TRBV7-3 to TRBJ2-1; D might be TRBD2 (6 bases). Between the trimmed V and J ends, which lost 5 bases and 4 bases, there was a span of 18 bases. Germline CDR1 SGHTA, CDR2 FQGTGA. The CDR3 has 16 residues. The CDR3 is CASSKFVGDLYNEQFF. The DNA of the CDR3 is TGTGCCAGCAGCAAGTTCGTGGGGGACTTATACAATGAGCAGTTCTTC. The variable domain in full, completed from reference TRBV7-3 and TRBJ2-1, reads GAGVSQTPSNKVTEKGKYVELRCDPISGHTALYWYRQSLGQGPEFLIYFQGTGAADDSGLPNDRFFAVRPEGSVSTLKIQRTERGDSAVYLCASSKFVGDLYNEQFFGPGTRLTVL.

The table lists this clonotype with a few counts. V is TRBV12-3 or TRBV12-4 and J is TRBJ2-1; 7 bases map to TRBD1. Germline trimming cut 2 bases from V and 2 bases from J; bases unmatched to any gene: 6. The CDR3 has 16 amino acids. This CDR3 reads CASSLRRGPTYNEQFF. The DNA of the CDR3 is TGTGCCAGCAGTTTAAGAAGGGGGCCCACCTACAATGAGCAGTTCTTC.

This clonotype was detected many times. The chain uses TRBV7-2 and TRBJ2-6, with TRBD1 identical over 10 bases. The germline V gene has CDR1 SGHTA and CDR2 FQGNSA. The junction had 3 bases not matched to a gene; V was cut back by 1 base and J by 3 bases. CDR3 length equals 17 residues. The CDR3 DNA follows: TGTGCCAGCAGCTTAGTGGGACAGGGGTTTGGGGCCAACGTCCTGACTTTC. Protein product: CASSLVGQGFGANVLTF. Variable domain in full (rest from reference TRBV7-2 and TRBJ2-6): GAGVSQSPSNKVTEKGKDVELRCDPISGHTALYWYRQSLGQGLEFLIYFQGNSAPDKSGLPSDRFSAERTGGSVSTLTIQRTQQEDSAVYLCASSLVGQGFGANVLTFGAGSRLTVL.

The DNA of the CDR3 is TGTGCCAGCAGCCAACTCCGGGACAGGGGATCCAATGAGCAGTTCTTC. This sequence encodes CASSQLRDRGSNEQFF. The V gene is TRBV6-2 or TRBV6-3, the J gene TRBJ2-1; TRBD1 matches 10 bases. Germline CDR1 reads MNHEY; CDR2 reads SVGEGT. The CDR3 loop spans 16 amino acids. Trimming cost V 6 bases and J 6 bases; bases outside gene matches: 11.

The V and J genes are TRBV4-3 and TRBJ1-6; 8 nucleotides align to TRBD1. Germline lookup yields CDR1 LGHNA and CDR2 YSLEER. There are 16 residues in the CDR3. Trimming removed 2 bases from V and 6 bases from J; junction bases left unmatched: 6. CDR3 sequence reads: CASSQSQGGGNSPLHF. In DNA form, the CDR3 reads TGCGCCAGCAGCCAATCACAGGGGGGAGGTAATTCACCCCTCCACTTT.

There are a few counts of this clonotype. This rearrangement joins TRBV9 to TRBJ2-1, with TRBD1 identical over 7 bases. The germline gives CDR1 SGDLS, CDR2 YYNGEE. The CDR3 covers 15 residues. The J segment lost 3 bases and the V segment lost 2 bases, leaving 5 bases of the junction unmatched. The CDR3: CASSVQGVVYNEQFF. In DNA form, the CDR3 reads TGTGCCAGCAGCGTCCAGGGGGTTGTCTACAATGAGCAGTTCTTC.

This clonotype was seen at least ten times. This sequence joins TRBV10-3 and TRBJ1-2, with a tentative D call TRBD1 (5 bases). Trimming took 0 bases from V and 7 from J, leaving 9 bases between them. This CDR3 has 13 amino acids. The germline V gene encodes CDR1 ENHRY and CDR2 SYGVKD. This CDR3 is CAISESQGFGYTF. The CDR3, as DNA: TGTGCCATCAGTGAGTCCCAGGGTTTTGGCTACACCTTC.

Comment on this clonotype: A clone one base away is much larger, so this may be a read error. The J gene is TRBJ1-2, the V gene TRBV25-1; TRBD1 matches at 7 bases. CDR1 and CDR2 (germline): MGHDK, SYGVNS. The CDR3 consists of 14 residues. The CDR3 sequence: CTSSAQTGYYGYTF. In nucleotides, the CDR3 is TGTACCAGCAGTGCGCAGACAGGGTACTATGGCTACACCTTC.

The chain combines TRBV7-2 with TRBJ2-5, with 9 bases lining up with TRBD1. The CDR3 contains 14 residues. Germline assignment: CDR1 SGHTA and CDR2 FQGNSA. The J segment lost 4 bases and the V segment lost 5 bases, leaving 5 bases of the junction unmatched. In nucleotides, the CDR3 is TGTGCCAGCAGCACCGGGACAGGGTTAGAGACCCAGTACTTC. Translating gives CASSTGTGLETQYF.

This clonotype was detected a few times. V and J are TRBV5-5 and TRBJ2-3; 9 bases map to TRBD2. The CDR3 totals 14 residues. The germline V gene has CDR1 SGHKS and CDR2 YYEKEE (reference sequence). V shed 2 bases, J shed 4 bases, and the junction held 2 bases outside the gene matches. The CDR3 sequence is CASSFSGSPDTQYF. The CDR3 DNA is TGTGCCAGCAGCTTTAGCGGGAGTCCAGATACGCAGTATTTT.

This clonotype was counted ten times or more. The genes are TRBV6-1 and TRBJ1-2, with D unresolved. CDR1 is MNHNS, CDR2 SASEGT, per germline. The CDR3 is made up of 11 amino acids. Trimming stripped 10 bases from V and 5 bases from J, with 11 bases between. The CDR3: CATRGPYGYTF. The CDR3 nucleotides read TGTGCCACCAGAGGACCTTATGGCTACACCTTC.

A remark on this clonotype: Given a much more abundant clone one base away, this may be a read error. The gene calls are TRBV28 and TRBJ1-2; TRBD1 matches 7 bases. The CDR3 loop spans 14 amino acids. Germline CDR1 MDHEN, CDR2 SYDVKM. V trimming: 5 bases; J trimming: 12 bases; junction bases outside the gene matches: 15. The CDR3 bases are TGTGCCAGCAGTCCACCTACAGGGGCGAAGGGCCACACCTTC. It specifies CASSPPTGAKGHTF.

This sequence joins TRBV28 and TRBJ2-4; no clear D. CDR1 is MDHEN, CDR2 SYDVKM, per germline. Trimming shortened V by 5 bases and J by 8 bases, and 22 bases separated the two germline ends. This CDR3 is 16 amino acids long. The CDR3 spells CASSLPDIYRRDIQYF. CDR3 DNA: TGTGCCAGCAGTCTCCCCGATATATACCGAAGGGACATTCAGTACTTC.

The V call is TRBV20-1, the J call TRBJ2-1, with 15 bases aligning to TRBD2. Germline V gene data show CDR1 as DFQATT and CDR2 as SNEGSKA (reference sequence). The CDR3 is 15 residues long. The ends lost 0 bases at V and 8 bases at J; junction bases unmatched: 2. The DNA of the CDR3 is TGCAGTGCTAGAGATGGGACTAGCGGGAGGTATGAGCAGTTCTTC. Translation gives CSARDGTSGRYEQFF.

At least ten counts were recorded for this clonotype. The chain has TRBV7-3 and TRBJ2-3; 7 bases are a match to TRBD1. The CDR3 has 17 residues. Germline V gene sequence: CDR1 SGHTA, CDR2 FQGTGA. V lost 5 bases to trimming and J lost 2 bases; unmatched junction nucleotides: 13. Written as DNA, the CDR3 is TGTGCCAGCAGCCCCTGGTCCGCAGGGGGTTACACAGATACGCAGTATTTT. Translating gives CASSPWSAGGYTDTQYF.

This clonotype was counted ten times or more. The CDR3 region is CSASDRGYQEKLFF. CDR3 sequence (DNA): TGCAGTGCTTCGGACAGGGGGTACCAAGAAAAACTGTTTTTT. The rearrangement links TRBV20-1 to TRBJ1-4, with 10 bases that match TRBD1. The germline gives CDR1 DFQATT, CDR2 SNEGSKA (reference sequence). This CDR3 contains 14 residues. Trimming cost V 5 bases and J 8 bases; bases outside gene matches: 8.

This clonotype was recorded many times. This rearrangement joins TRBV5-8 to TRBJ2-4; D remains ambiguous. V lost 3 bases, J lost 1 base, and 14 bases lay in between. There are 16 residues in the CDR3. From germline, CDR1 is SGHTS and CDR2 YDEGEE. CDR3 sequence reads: CASSSPRPDAKNIQYF. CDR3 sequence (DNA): TGTGCCAGCAGCTCCCCCCGGCCCGACGCCAAAAACATTCAGTACTTC.

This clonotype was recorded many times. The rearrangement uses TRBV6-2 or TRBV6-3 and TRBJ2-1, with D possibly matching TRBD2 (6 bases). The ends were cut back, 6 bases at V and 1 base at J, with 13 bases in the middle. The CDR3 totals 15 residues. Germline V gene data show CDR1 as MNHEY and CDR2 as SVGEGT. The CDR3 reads CASSLGGPSYNEQFF. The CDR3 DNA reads TGTGCCAGCAGCCTCGGAGGGCCATCCTACAATGAGCAGTTCTTC.

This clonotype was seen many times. Written as DNA, the CDR3 is TGTGCCAGCCAGAAAGACAGGGGGGACGAGCAGTACTTC. It encodes CASQKDRGDEQYF. The rearrangement joins TRBV2 to TRBJ2-7; the match to TRBD1 covers 9 bases. With 8 bases clipped from V and 5 bases from J, the junction kept 7 bases outside the gene matches. The CDR3 loop spans 13 amino acids. Germline V lookup: CDR1 SNHLY, CDR2 FYNNEI.

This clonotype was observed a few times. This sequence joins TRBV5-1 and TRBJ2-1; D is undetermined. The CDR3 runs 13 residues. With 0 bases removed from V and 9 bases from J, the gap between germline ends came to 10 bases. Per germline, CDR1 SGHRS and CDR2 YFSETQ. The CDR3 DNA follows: TGCGCCAGCAGCTTGGGTTTCGGCACTGAGCAGTTCTTC. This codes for CASSLGFGTEQFF.